Following are 7 T cell receptor beta chains from one sample sequenced in a study of T cell changes during pregnancy in multiple sclerosis. Method: immunoSEQ multiplex PCR; TCRdb's copy keeps in-frame clones and lacks some. The repertoire holds around 56,000 clones, with approximately 89% as singletons. The sequences come from peripheral blood, collected after pregnancy. These receptors came from a female donor with multiple sclerosis, enrolled in a pregnancy study.

V is TRBV18 and J is TRBJ2-1, with TRBD2 identical over 8 bases. Germline V lookup: CDR1 KGHSH, CDR2 LQKENI. The CDR3 has 17 residues. Trimming took 0 bases from V and 0 from J; bases not matched to a gene: 4. The CDR3 DNA sequence: TGTGCCAGCTCACCACCAGCGGGGGACATCTCCTACAATGAGCAGTTCTTC. Protein sequence: CASSPPAGDISYNEQFF.

This clone has a handful of counts. The J gene is TRBJ2-7, the V gene TRBV29-1; TRBD1 might be the D (5 bases). This CDR3 comprises 12 residues. V lost 4 bases, J lost 2 bases, and 9 bases lay in between. Germline CDR1 SQVTM, CDR2 ANQGSEA. Here the CDR3 DNA reads TGCAGCGTTGGGGGCAGTACCTACGAGCAGTACTTC. This encodes CSVGGSTYEQYF.

The chain couples TRBV7-3 to TRBJ1-1, with D possibly being TRBD1 (6 bases). Germline CDR1 and CDR2: SGHTA and FQGTGA. The ends were cut back, 2 bases at V and 4 bases at J, with 14 bases in the middle. The CDR3 has 15 amino acids. The CDR3 sequence is CASSLGGNSGTEAFF. Here the CDR3 DNA reads TGTGCCAGCAGCTTAGGGGGCAACAGTGGCACTGAAGCTTTCTTT. Looking up the rest from reference TRBV7-3 and TRBJ1-1 gives the full variable domain: GAGVSQTPSNKVTEKGKYVELRCDPISGHTALYWYRQSLGQGPEFLIYFQGTGAADDSGLPNDRFFAVRPEGSVSTLKIQRTERGDSAVYLCASSLGGNSGTEAFFGQGTRLTVV.

The chain has TRBV7-9 and TRBJ1-1, with no clear D. Trimming removed 2 bases from V and 4 bases from J, with 8 bases in between. The CDR3 covers 13 residues. Germline CDR1 and CDR2: SEHNR and FQNEAQ (reference sequence). The CDR3 bases are TGTGCCAGCAGCTTACTAGCGCCCACTGAAGCTTTCTTT. Amino acids: CASSLLAPTEAFF.

The chain combines TRBV30 with TRBJ2-5, with 8 bases fitting TRBD2. Trimming cost V 2 bases and J 5 bases; bases outside gene matches: 13. The CDR3 runs 16 residues. Germline CDR1 and CDR2: GTSNPN and SVGIG (reference sequence). CDR3: CAWSPMVAGTSETQYF. The CDR3 DNA reads as TGTGCCTGGAGTCCCATGGTAGCGGGGACATCGGAGACCCAGTACTTC.

V and J are TRBV5-5 and TRBJ1-1, with 10 bases that match TRBD1. CDR3 size: 17 residues. Germline V CDR1 and CDR2: SGHKS, YYEKEE (reference sequence). The ends lost 0 bases at V and 5 bases at J; junction bases unmatched: 10. In nucleotides, the CDR3 is TGTGCCAGCAGCTTGGGTGGGACAGGGGTTAGAAGGACTGAAGCTTTCTTT. This gives the protein CASSLGGTGVRRTEAFF.

This sequence joins TRBV28 and TRBJ1-5; no reliable D call. The CDR3 has 15 residues. V lost 1 base and J lost 5, with 12 bases in between. Looked up from germline, CDR1 is MDHEN and CDR2 is SYDVKM. The CDR3 reads CASSLYPGFYQPQHF. For the CDR3, the DNA is TGTGCCAGCAGTTTATACCCAGGATTCTATCAGCCCCAGCATTTT.